This T cell receptor (beta chain) derives from a study of T cell changes during pregnancy in multiple sclerosis. From germline, CDR1 is MGHDK and CDR2 SYGVNS. Trimming took 5 bases from V and 6 from J; bases not matched to a gene: 6. This CDR3 has 14 residues. Method: immunoSEQ multiplex PCR; TCRdb's copy keeps in-frame clones and lacks some. The sample includes some 48,000 clones, approximately 95% of them seen just once. V gene TRBV25-1 combines with J gene TRBJ2-1; 8 bases match TRBD1. The clonotype comes from a female donor with multiple sclerosis, enrolled in a pregnancy study. The starting material was CD8+ T cells from peripheral blood mononuclear cells, obtained in the first trimester of pregnancy. CDR3 coding DNA: TGTGCCAGCAGTCAGAGGACAGGGTTCAATGAGCAGTTCTTC. Protein: CASSQRTGFNEQFF.